The rows below give T cell receptor beta chains drawn from one sample of a study of shared clonotypes between healthy human individuals. Data came from immunoSEQ multiplex PCR; TCRdb stores just in-frame clones and leaves some out. The sample contains around 1,900,000 clones, over 85% of which appear only once. Sample: naive CD8+ T cells from PBMCs. The receptors shown here come from a man between 18 and 35 years old in good health. Some clones in this sample may be carry-over from other donors' samples. Both conserved end residues are part of each CDR3. Fields, in order: J gene, CDR3 length, D gene, V gene, clone size, CDR3 DNA, CDR3 protein. A D gene is named only where the DNA matches it firmly. A row's size may be missing; if present it is once, few, many or a size class.

TRBJ1-2	17	-	TRBV28	once	TGTGCCAGCAGCTCACAACCCTCGGACAGCCGAAACTATGGCTACACCTTC	CASSSQPSDSRNYGYTF
TRBJ2-1	12	-	TRBV14	-	TGTGCCAGCAGCCCCTCGGGCCATGAGCAGTTCTTC	CASSPSGHEQFF
TRBJ1-3	16	-	TRBV7-3	-	TGTGCCAGCAGCTCGATATTAGGGGACTCTGGAAACACCATATATTTT	CASSSILGDSGNTIYF
TRBJ2-3	14	-	TRBV7-6	-	TGTGCCAGCAGCTTGTACCATGGGGGGGATACGCAGTATTTT	CASSLYHGGDTQYF
TRBJ2-7	13	-	TRBV5-4	-	TGTGCCAGCAGCTTGGCGGAGTCCTACGAGCAGTACTTC	CASSLAESYEQYF
TRBJ2-7	15	-	TRBV4-3	-	TGCGCCAGCAGCCAAGGAGACAGAGGGCAATACGAGCAGTACTTC	CASSQGDRGQYEQYF
TRBJ2-1	15	TRBD2	TRBV4-3	-	TGCGCCAGCAGCCTCAGCCTAGCGGGAGACCATGAGCAGTTCTTC	CASSLSLAGDHEQFF
TRBJ2-7	14	-	TRBV18	-	TGTGCCAGCTCACCACCGGAAGGGTCCTACGAGCAGTACTTC	CASSPPEGSYEQYF
TRBJ2-1	13	-	TRBV9	-	TGTGCCAGCAGCGCACTAGTTTCCGATGAGCAGTTCTTC	CASSALVSDEQFF
TRBJ2-7	14	TRBD2	TRBV9	-	TGTGCCAGCAGCGCCGGGGGGGCATCCTACGAGCAGTACTTC	CASSAGGASYEQYF
TRBJ1-5	14	-	TRBV25-1	-	TGTGCCAGCAGTGATGGAGAATTCCCCAGGCCCCAGCATTTT	CASSDGEFPRPQHF
TRBJ2-1	12	-	TRBV11-2	-	TGTGCCAGCAGCTCGGCAGCGAATGAGCAGTTCTTC	CASSSAANEQFF
TRBJ2-7	15	TRBD1	TRBV19	-	TGTGCCAGTAGTCCAAGCGGGACAGGGAATTACGAGCAGTACTTC	CASSPSGTGNYEQYF
TRBJ2-4	14	-	TRBV10-3	-	TGTGCCATCAACAATCAGGAGGGAAAGGGCATTCAGTACTTC	CAINNQEGKGIQYF
TRBJ2-3	14	-	TRBV9	-	TGTGCCAGCAGCGTAGAAGGAGGCACAGATACGCAGTATTTT	CASSVEGGTDTQYF
TRBJ2-7	15	-	TRBV11-2	-	TGTGCCAGCAGCTTATCTAGCGCCGGGGGCTACGAGCAGTACTTC	CASSLSSAGGYEQYF
TRBJ2-1	16	TRBD2	TRBV4-2	-	TGTGCCAGCAGCTCGGCAGCGGGAGGGCACGTCAATGAGCAGTTCTTC	CASSSAAGGHVNEQFF
TRBJ2-7	16	-	TRBV4-1	-	TGCGCCAGCAGCCAAGTAATAGGAATCAGCTCCTACGAGCAGTACTTC	CASSQVIGISSYEQYF
TRBJ2-3	16	TRBD2	TRBV6-5	-	TGTGCCAGCAGTTACTCAGCGGGAGCCCTAGGAGATACGCAGTATTTT	CASSYSAGALGDTQYF
TRBJ2-7	13	-	TRBV10-3	-	TGTGCCATCAGACTAGACGGTTCCGGAGAGCAGTACTTC	CAIRLDGSGEQYF
TRBJ2-1	13	-	TRBV14	-	TGTGCCAGCAGCTCAAGTGACAGATATGAGCAGTTCTTC	CASSSSDRYEQFF
TRBJ1-2	15	-	TRBV19	-	TGTGCCAGTAGTATAGTGCGGTCGGCCAACTATGGCTACACCTTC	CASSIVRSANYGYTF
TRBJ2-2	19	TRBD1	TRBV4-3	-	TGCGCCAGCAGCCAAGCCACTAGGGAAAAGACAGGGGGCACCGGGGAGCTGTTTTTT	CASSQATREKTGGTGELFF
TRBJ2-7	14	-	TRBV7-2	-	TGTGCCAGCAGCTTAATCGGGGGTGACTACGAGCAGTACTTC	CASSLIGGDYEQYF
TRBJ2-1	14	TRBD2	TRBV29-1	-	TGCAGCGTGGGGACTACTACAGATATCGGTGAGCAGTTCTTC	CSVGTTTDIGEQFF
TRBJ1-4	14	-	TRBV28	-	TGTGCCAGCAGTATAGGGGTTTCGGGTGAAAAACTGTTTTTT	CASSIGVSGEKLFF
TRBJ2-3	18	TRBD2	TRBV7-9	-	TGTGCCAGCAGCCCAAGGTTAACGGGAGGGCCTGAGTCAGATACGCAGTATTTT	CASSPRLTGGPESDTQYF
TRBJ2-5	14	TRBD1	TRBV7-2	-	TGTGCCAGCGGCATAGACAGGGGCTGGGAGACCCAGTACTTC	CASGIDRGWETQYF
TRBJ2-7	13	-	TRBV11-2	-	TGTGCCAGCAGCTTGGGCAGGGCGGCCGAGCAGTACTTC	CASSLGRAAEQYF
TRBJ1-2	12	-	TRBV5-1	once	TGCGCCAGCAGCTTGGATGCTAAAGGCTACACCTTC	CASSLDAKGYTF
TRBJ2-7	15	TRBD2	TRBV6-5	-	TGTGCCAGCAGTACCGGACTAGCGGGAGGGGACGAGCAGTACTTC	CASSTGLAGGDEQYF
TRBJ2-1	13	-	TRBV27	-	TGTGCCAGCAGCCCCGAAAGGGGGAATGAGCAGTTCTTC	CASSPERGNEQFF
TRBJ2-1	13	-	TRBV4-3	-	TGCGCCAGCAGCCAAGGAGCTACGAATGAGCAGTTCTTC	CASSQGATNEQFF
TRBJ1-1	15	-	TRBV28	-	TGTGCCAGCAGTTCCCCCAGGGGAGTAGACACTGAAGCTTTCTTT	CASSSPRGVDTEAFF
TRBJ1-2	14	-	TRBV27	-	TGTGCCAGCAGTTTATTCGTCGGGTACTATGGCTACACCTTC	CASSLFVGYYGYTF
TRBJ2-1	15	-	TRBV9	-	TGTGCCAGCAGCGTAGCTGGTGGAGGGACTTCAGAGCAGTTCTTC	CASSVAGGGTSEQFF
TRBJ1-2	13	-	TRBV27	-	TGTGCCAGCAGATACGGAGAGGGAGGGGGCTACACCTTC	CASRYGEGGGYTF
TRBJ1-2	13	TRBD1	TRBV28	-	TGTGCCAGCAGCTTGGACAGGGTCTATGGCTACACCTTC	CASSLDRVYGYTF
TRBJ2-1	12	-	TRBV11-2	-	TGTGCCAGCAGCTGGAACAACAATGAGCAGTTCTTC	CASSWNNNEQFF
TRBJ2-1	16	TRBD1	TRBV11-3	-	TGTGCCAGCAGCTCCCGGGACAGGGAAAACTACAATGAGCAGTTCTTC	CASSSRDRENYNEQFF
TRBJ2-1	14	TRBD2	TRBV9	-	TGTGCCAGGTTATCAGCGGGAGTGTACAATGAGCAGTTCTTC	CARLSAGVYNEQFF
TRBJ1-1	12	-	TRBV28	few	TGTGCCAGCAGTTTTGGGGTCACTGAAGCTTTCTTT	CASSFGVTEAFF
TRBJ1-1	13	-	TRBV19	-	TGTGCCAGTAGTATAGCCCCGGCAGCTGAAGCTTTCTTT	CASSIAPAAEAFF
TRBJ1-2	13	-	TRBV6-5	-	TGTGCCAGCAAAGAAGTAGGGATGTATGGCTACACCTTC	CASKEVGMYGYTF
TRBJ2-7	13	TRBD2	TRBV7-3	-	TGTGCCAGCAGCTTGGGACTAGCAAATGAGCAGTACTTC	CASSLGLANEQYF
TRBJ1-2	13	TRBD1	TRBV4-1	once	TGCGCCAGCAGCGGGGACAGTAACTATGGCTACACCTTC	CASSGDSNYGYTF
TRBJ2-2	16	-	TRBV9	-	TGTGCCAGCAGCGTAGGGGGGGAAATGAACACCGGGGAGCTGTTTTTT	CASSVGGEMNTGELFF
TRBJ1-2	15	-	TRBV25-1	once	TGTGCCAGCAGTGTGTCAGGGACCTTTCCCTATGGCTACACCTTC	CASSVSGTFPYGYTF
TRBJ1-5	14	-	TRBV7-9	-	TGTGCCAGCAGCTCCCCGGGGAGCAATCAGCCCCAGCATTTT	CASSSPGSNQPQHF
TRBJ1-2	14	-	TRBV6-1	once	TGTGCCAGCGTCTTGCAGGGTGTCATAGATGGCTACACCTTC	CASVLQGVIDGYTF
TRBJ2-7	17	TRBD2	TRBV27	-	TGTGCCAGCAGTTTACGGGGTAGCGGGAGTCACTCCTACGAGCAGTACTTC	CASSLRGSGSHSYEQYF
TRBJ2-1	14	-	TRBV15	-	TGTGCCACCAGCAGAGCCTCGGGCGCTAATGAGCAGTTCTTC	CATSRASGANEQFF
TRBJ1-5	16	-	TRBV7-2	-	TGTGCCAGCAGCTTATTGGCACCTAATAGCAATCAGCCCCAGCATTTT	CASSLLAPNSNQPQHF